One sample yielded the 9 T cell receptor beta chains listed below, sequenced in a study of blood T cells in healthy people across ages. The authors ran a second PCR of about 6 to 11 cycles using a sample-barcoded 5' primer and a J-beta primer mix. TCRdb independently ran MiXCR on the 5' RACE reads; one entry per CDR3 protein. This sample has approximately 730,000 distinct CDR3 sequences, with about 48% found just once. The sequenced sample was blood. These receptors were obtained from an elderly man in good health.

This clonotype was counted a few times. In nucleotides, the CDR3 is TGCAGCGCCCTGAGGGGGGGGAACACTGAAGCTTTCTTT. This translates into CSALRGGNTEAFF. This chain joins TRBV29-1 and TRBJ1-1; D is possibly TRBD1 (6 bases). Trimming pared 7 bases from V and 1 base from J, leaving 13 bases between. Germline-derived CDR1 and CDR2 are SQVTM and ANQGSEA. This CDR3 is 13 amino acids long.

Note on this clonotype: This may stem from a read error, because a much larger clone lies one nucleotide away. The chain couples TRBV29-1 to TRBJ2-4, with D possibly matching TRBD2 (7 bases). The J call is doubtful: the DNA matches TRBJ2-7 better. The germline V gene encodes CDR1 SQVTM and CDR2 ANQGSEA. There are 11 residues in the CDR3. For the CDR3, the DNA is TGCAGCACAGGGCTAGCGGACGAGCAGTACTTC. The encoded protein is CSTGLADEQYF.

The chain couples TRBV27 to TRBJ1-1; TRBD1 might be the D (5 bases). The CDR3 covers 13 residues. Germline V gene data show CDR1 as MNHEY and CDR2 as SMNVEV (reference sequence). Deletions cut 2 bases from V and 3 bases from J, with 7 bases between. CDR3 loop: CASSLIRDTEAFF. In DNA, the CDR3 is TGTGCCAGCAGTTTAATCAGGGACACTGAAGCTTTCTTT.

This chain joins TRBV3-1 and TRBJ1-2, with D perhaps matching TRBD1 (5 bases). V gave up 1 base and J gave up 3 bases, with 12 bases separating them. The germline CDR1 and CDR2 sequences are LGHDT and YNNKEL (reference sequence). The CDR3 is 15 amino acids. CDR3 in DNA: TGTGCCAGCAGCCAAGGGGACGGCGGTTACTATGGCTACACCTTC. Translated, it gives CASSQGDGGYYGYTF. The variable domain in full, with the rest retrieved from reference TRBV3-1 and TRBJ1-2, is DTAVSQTPKYLVTQMGNDKSIKCEQNLGHDTMYWYKQDSKKFLKIMFSYNNKELIINETVPNRFSPKSPDKAHLNLHINSLELGDSAVYFCASSQGDGGYYGYTFGSGTRLTVV.

This clonotype was seen a few times. This chain links TRBV12-3 or TRBV12-4 with TRBJ1-4; no clear D. The V end was cut by 7 bases, the J end by 3 bases, with 12 bases between. The CDR3 spans 14 residues. CDR3 amino acids: CASNSPAANEKLFF. The CDR3 DNA reads as TGTGCCAGCAATTCCCCAGCAGCTAATGAAAAACTGTTTTTT.

This clonotype showed up just a few times. The rearrangement joins TRBV20-1 to TRBJ2-1, with 9 bases lining up with TRBD1. Germline V gene data show CDR1 as DFQATT and CDR2 as SNEGSKA (reference sequence). The CDR3 runs 14 residues. V gave up 7 bases and J gave up 9 bases; unmatched junction bases: 13. Written as DNA, the CDR3 is TGCAGTGTCCCGGGACAGGGTGAGTTCGGTGAGCAGTTCTTC. Encoded protein: CSVPGQGEFGEQFF.

The CDR3 region is CASSLGYNYGYTF. CDR3 sequence (DNA): TGCGCCAGCAGCTTGGGGTATAACTATGGCTACACCTTC. The rearrangement joins TRBV5-1 to TRBJ1-2; D gene unclear. The germline gives CDR1 SGHRS, CDR2 YFSETQ. This CDR3 comprises 13 residues. V was clipped by 0 bases and J by 1 base, with 4 bases between them.

The rearrangement joins TRBV25-1 to TRBJ2-1; no clear D. This CDR3 contains 15 residues. V lost 1 base to trimming and J lost 2 bases, with 9 bases between them. Germline V gene data show CDR1 as MGHDK and CDR2 as SYGVNS. CDR3 loop: CASSELVGTYNEQFF. Written as DNA, the CDR3 is TGTGCCAGCAGTGAATTAGTTGGGACCTACAATGAGCAGTTCTTC. Full variable domain (missing parts from reference TRBV25-1 and TRBJ2-1): EADIYQTPRYLVIGTGKKITLECSQTMGHDKMYWYQQDPGMELHLIHYSYGVNSTEKGDLSSESTVSRIRTEHFPLTLESARPSHTSQYLCASSELVGTYNEQFFGPGTRLTVL.

The chain has TRBV6-1 and TRBJ2-4; D assignment may be TRBD1 or TRBD2 (6 bases each). Matching the DNA end better, TRBJ2-7 makes the J call doubtful. The CDR3 is 18 residues long. Germline-derived CDR1 and CDR2 are MNHNS and SASEGT. The CDR3 is CASSESMTRAWGASEQYF. CDR3 sequence (DNA): TGTGCCAGCAGTGAATCGATGACTAGGGCATGGGGGGCTTCCGAGCAGTACTTC.